The T cell receptor beta chain under discussion was sequenced for a study of blood T cell repertoires in COVID-19. For the study at large: Acute-phase and convalescent COVID-19 samples originated in the United States, Italy and Spain. The analysed material was cDNA or gDNA that came from T cells, B-cell-depleted T cells, or PBMCs.

As originally analysed: Cell counts per sample came from amplifying reference gene primers. Profiled with immunoSEQ multiplex PCR; TCRdb holds only in-frame clones, not every one. V, J and clone size are taken as reported in that table, and D and trimming were inferred from the DNA itself. The sample has roughly 390,000 clones, 85% seen once. From germline, CDR1 is LGHNA and CDR2 YNFKEQ. The V end lost 0 bases, the J end lost 1 base, and 16 bases lay between the germline ends. CDR3 length: 18 residues. The sample holds one count of this clone. This receptor was identified in a woman aged 18-29 years with acute or convalescent COVID-19. Sequencing input: peripheral blood. The J gene is TRBJ1-3, the V gene TRBV4-2; a weak D match, TRBD1 (5 bases). CDR3 sequence: CASSQDVTGALSGNTIYF. DNA for the CDR3: TGTGCCAGCAGCCAAGATGTCACAGGCGCTCTTTCTGGAAACACCATATATTTT.